Below, one T cell receptor beta chain is given with its context. This specimen comes from a study of blood T cell repertoires in COVID-19. Across the whole study: Donors in the United States, Italy and Spain gave samples during acute or convalescent COVID-19. T cells, B-cell-depleted T cells, or PBMCs provided the cDNA or gDNA that served as material.

Using immunoSEQ multiplex PCR, the repertoire was profiled, and TCRdb retains in-frame clones only, with some absent. The sample yields over 65,000 clones, 75% to 95% seen once. V was pared by 7 bases and J by 4 bases, with 16 bases between. The CDR3 covers 14 residues. Germline-derived CDR1 and CDR2 are MDHEN and SYDVKM. The clonotype originates from an elderly woman with acute or convalescent COVID-19. Material for sequencing was peripheral blood. The rearrangement links TRBV28 to TRBJ1-2; weak D call: TRBD1 (6 bases). CDR3 bases: TGTGCCAGCACGGAAGGGACAAGACTCTATGGCTACACCTTC. It encodes CASTEGTRLYGYTF.